These 19 T cell receptor beta chains came from one sample sequenced in a study of T cell repertoires and Cas9 in healthy adults. Repertoires were generated with immunoSEQ multiplex PCR, while TCRdb's copy carries only in-frame clones and drops some. The repertoire holds approximately 21,000 clones, with about 92% as singletons. The specimen was CD4+ effector T cells (CD127+, CD25-, CD137-, CD154-) from PBMCs; culture status not recorded. The receptors originated from a human donor in good health.

The chain recombines TRBV28 with TRBJ2-7; D is possibly TRBD1 (5 bases). V was shortened by 5 bases and J by 7 bases, with 18 bases between the two germline ends. CDR3 size: 14 residues. CDR1 is MDHEN and CDR2 is SYDVKM in the germline V gene. The CDR3 DNA follows: TGTGCCAGCAGTCCTCCCCAGACAGCTGGGGAGCAGTACTTC. Protein sequence: CASSPPQTAGEQYF.

The chain carries TRBV19 and TRBJ2-2; the match to TRBD1 covers 8 bases. After removal of 1 base from V and 4 bases from J, the junction contained 5 bases not matched to a gene. This CDR3 comprises 16 residues. Per the germline V gene, CDR1 is LNHDA and CDR2 is SQIVND (reference sequence). The CDR3 sequence is CASSIARTGITGELFF. The CDR3 nucleotides are TGTGCCAGTAGTATAGCAAGGACAGGGATCACCGGGGAGCTGTTTTTT. The full variable domain, its missing parts supplied by reference TRBV19 and TRBJ2-2, is DGGITQSPKYLFRKEGQNVTLSCEQNLNHDAMYWYRQDPGQGLRLIYYSQIVNDFQKGDIAEGYSVSREKKESFPLTVTSAQKNPTAFYLCASSIARTGITGELFFGEGSRLTVL.

This clone was counted once. The V and J genes are TRBV2 and TRBJ2-7, with 8 bases that match TRBD1. The V gene's germline CDR1 is SNHLY and CDR2 FYNNEI. The V segment lost 6 bases and the J segment 4 bases; nucleotides outside the gene matches: 14. The CDR3 sequence is 16 residues long. This chain's CDR3 is CASRPNPGQGGYEQYF. The CDR3 nucleotides read TGTGCCAGCAGACCTAACCCCGGACAGGGCGGATACGAGCAGTACTTC.

The chain recombines TRBV19 with TRBJ2-1; the D gene is possibly TRBD2 (5 bases). The V gene lost 1 base and the J gene lost 7 bases, with 8 bases spanning the gap. Germline V gene lookup returns CDR1 LNHDA and CDR2 SQIVND (reference sequence). CDR3 size: 13 residues. The CDR3 DNA reads TGTGCCAGTAGTATAGGGACTGCTAATGAGCAGTTCTTC. Protein: CASSIGTANEQFF.

The chain couples TRBV5-1 to TRBJ1-6; 10 bases line up with TRBD1. Germline V gene sequence: CDR1 SGHRS, CDR2 YFSETQ. This CDR3 is built from 14 residues. Losses at the gene ends were 4 bases for V and 10 bases for J; bases not matched to a gene: 5. The CDR3 DNA reads TGCGCCAGCAGCCGCGGGACAGGGGACTCACCCCTCCACTTT. This translates into CASSRGTGDSPLHF.

The chain joins TRBV5-1 to TRBJ1-2; 11 nucleotides line up with TRBD1. Per germline, CDR1 SGHRS and CDR2 YFSETQ. Trimming cost V 3 bases and J 8 bases; bases outside gene matches: 12. CDR3 length equals 16 residues. The CDR3: CASSWARGQGAGGYTF. Written as DNA, the CDR3 is TGCGCCAGCAGCTGGGCCAGAGGACAGGGGGCGGGAGGCTACACCTTC.

The chain has TRBV21-1 and TRBJ2-5. TRBV21-1 is given as a pseudogene. The CDR3 consists of 19 residues. The CDR3 DNA sequence: TGTGCCAGCAGCAGTGGAGCTTCTAGGGGGGCAATCGGACAAGAGACCCAGTACTTC. It codes for CASSSGASRGAIGQETQYF.

The chain joins TRBV7-2 to TRBJ2-6, with D perhaps TRBD2 (6 bases). Germline CDR1 is SGHTA and CDR2 is FQGNSA. The CDR3 loop spans 16 amino acids. V was cut by 4 bases and J by 1 base, with 11 bases left in between. The CDR3 bases are TGTGCCAGCAGCTGGAGGGTGGGGTCTGGGGCCAACGTCCTGACTTTC. Translating gives CASSWRVGSGANVLTF.

This clone was found a few times. The chain is built from TRBV2 and TRBJ2-7; 8 positions match TRBD2. J gave up 5 bases and V 4 bases, and 7 bases lay outside the gene matches. CDR3 length: 14 residues. CDR1 SNHLY and CDR2 FYNNEI come from the germline V gene. The CDR3: CASSAGGGLNEQYF. The CDR3, as DNA: TGTGCCAGCAGTGCCGGGGGGGGCCTCAACGAGCAGTACTTC. Full variable domain (missing parts from reference TRBV2 and TRBJ2-7): EPEVTQTPSHQVTQMGQEVILRCVPISNHLYFYWYRQILGQKVEFLVSFYNNEISEKSEIFDDQFSVERPDGSNFTLKIRSTKLEDSAMYFCASSAGGGLNEQYFGPGTRLTVT.

The chain is built from TRBV7-8 and TRBJ2-5, with TRBD1 matching 8 bases. CDR3 size: 16 residues. Germline CDR1 is SGHVS and CDR2 is FQNEAQ. J gave up 4 bases and V 4 bases, and 11 bases lay outside the gene matches. CDR3 region: CASSSKTGAEGETQYF. The CDR3 DNA reads as TGTGCCAGCAGCTCAAAGACAGGGGCCGAGGGAGAGACCCAGTACTTC. Full variable domain (rest looked up from reference TRBV7-8 and TRBJ2-5): GAGVSQSPRYKVAKRGQDVALRCDPISGHVSLFWYQQALGQGPEFLTYFQNEAQLDKSGLPSDRFFAERPEGSVSTLKIQRTQQEDSAVYLCASSSKTGAEGETQYFGPGTRLLVL.

The rearrangement joins TRBV6-5 to TRBJ1-1, with D possibly TRBD1 on 6 matching bases. Trimming pared 6 bases from V and 0 bases from J, leaving 11 bases between. CDR1 and CDR2 from the germline V gene are MNHEY and SVGAGI. The CDR3 runs to 14 residues. The CDR3 DNA follows: TGTGCCAGCAGCCCCAGGGGTTTGAACACTGAAGCTTTCTTT. Translating it yields CASSPRGLNTEAFF.

CDR3 loop: CASSLYSGGGTDTQYF. The CDR3 DNA sequence: TGTGCCAGCAGCTTATACAGCGGGGGTGGCACAGATACGCAGTATTTT. The V call is TRBV7-8, the J call TRBJ2-3, with 8 bases matching TRBD2. Germline CDR1 and CDR2: SGHVS and FQNEAQ. This CDR3 has 16 amino acids. Losses at the gene ends were 2 bases for V and 1 base for J; bases not matched to a gene: 5. The full variable domain, rest sourced from reference TRBV7-8 and TRBJ2-3, is GAGVSQSPRYKVAKRGQDVALRCDPISGHVSLFWYQQALGQGPEFLTYFQNEAQLDKSGLPSDRFFAERPEGSVSTLKIQRTQQEDSAVYLCASSLYSGGGTDTQYFGPGTRLTVL.

The chain uses TRBV4-2 and TRBJ1-2, with 7 bases that match TRBD1. Per the germline V gene, CDR1 is LGHNA and CDR2 is YNFKEQ. CDR3 length: 15 residues. V shed 3 bases and J 2 bases; nucleotides not matched to a gene: 6. The DNA for the CDR3 is TGTGCCAGCAGCCAGGAAGGGGGCAGAAACTATGGCTACACCTTC. Translating it yields CASSQEGGRNYGYTF.

The CDR3 bases are TGTGCCAGCAGTGATTACAGGACCGGGGAGCAGTACTTC. Translating it yields CASSDYRTGEQYF. The chain joins TRBV6-1 to TRBJ2-7, with D perhaps TRBD1 (5 bases). V was clipped by 3 bases and J by 7 bases, with 13 bases between them. Germline loops: CDR1 MNHNS, CDR2 SASEGT. This CDR3 is built from 13 residues.

This clone was observed once. The J gene is TRBJ1-6, the V gene TRBV7-8; no clear D. The V gene lost 1 base and the J gene lost 1 base, with 5 bases spanning the gap. CDR1 and CDR2 from the germline V gene are SGHVS and FQNEAQ. The CDR3 totals 15 residues. CDR3 DNA: TGTGCCAGCAGCTTAGTGGGTTCCTATAATTCACCCCTCCACTTT. Its protein product is CASSLVGSYNSPLHF.

V is TRBV19 and J is TRBJ1-1; 10 nucleotides line up with TRBD1. CDR3 length: 14 amino acids. J gave up 4 bases and V 4 bases, and 3 bases lay outside the gene matches. From germline, CDR1 is LNHDA and CDR2 SQIVND (reference sequence). The CDR3 protein is CASSNRDRGTEAFF. Here the CDR3 DNA reads TGTGCCAGTAGTAACCGGGACAGGGGCACTGAAGCTTTCTTT.

The rearrangement joins TRBV11-2 to TRBJ1-1, with TRBD1 matching over 7 bases. The J segment lost 5 bases and the V segment lost 0 bases, leaving 0 bases of the junction unmatched. This CDR3 comprises 13 residues. CDR1 is SGHAT and CDR2 is FQNNGV in the germline V gene. This CDR3 is CASSLDRGTEAFF. The CDR3 DNA is TGTGCCAGCAGCTTAGACAGGGGGACTGAAGCTTTCTTT.

The genes are TRBV7-9 and TRBJ2-2; 10 bases match TRBD1. V shed 2 bases and J 5 bases; nucleotides not matched to a gene: 8. CDR1 SEHNR and CDR2 FQNEAQ come from the germline V gene (reference sequence). The CDR3 is made up of 17 amino acids. CDR3 sequence: CASSLMGRTGGTGELFF. The CDR3 DNA is TGTGCCAGCAGCTTAATGGGGAGGACAGGGGGAACCGGGGAGCTGTTTTTT.

The CDR3 DNA reads TGTGCCAGCAGCTTCGCCCACTCCCAGATGACAGATACGCAGTATTTT. Protein product: CASSFAHSQMTDTQYF. The chain joins TRBV7-8 to TRBJ2-3; D is unclear. CDR1 and CDR2 (germline): SGHVS, FQNEAQ. This CDR3 spans 16 amino acids. Trimming cost V 3 bases and J 3 bases, with 16 bases left between them.